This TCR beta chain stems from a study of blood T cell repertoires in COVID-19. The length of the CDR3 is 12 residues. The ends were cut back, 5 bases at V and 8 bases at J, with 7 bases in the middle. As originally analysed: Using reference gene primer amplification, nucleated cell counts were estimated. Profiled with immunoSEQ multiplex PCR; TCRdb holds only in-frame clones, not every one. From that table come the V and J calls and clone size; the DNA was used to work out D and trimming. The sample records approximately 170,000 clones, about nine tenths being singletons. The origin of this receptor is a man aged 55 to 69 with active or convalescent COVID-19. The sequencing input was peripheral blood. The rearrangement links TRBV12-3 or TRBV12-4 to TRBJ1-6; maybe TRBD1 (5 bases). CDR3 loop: CASSTGHSPLHF. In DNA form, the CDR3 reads TGTGCCAGCAGTACAGGTCATTCACCCCTCCACTTT.